This is a list of T cell receptor beta chains from one sample in a study of CD8 T cells in Susac syndrome. MiXCR, run by TCRdb on the immunoSEQ multiplex PCR reads, gives a single entry per CDR3 protein. The data contain 160,000 or so distinct CDR3 sequences, just under 95% of them singletons. The sequenced sample consisted of CD8+ T cells from PBMCs. The receptors derive from a human donor with multiple sclerosis. Both conserved end residues are part of each CDR3. D genes are given only for firm matches. Not all rows give a size; the values are once, few, many and, for expanded clones, a class.

v_gene: TRBV11-2
abundance: NA
j_gene: TRBJ2-5
d_gene: NA
CDR3aa: CASSLVELLQETQYF
CDR3nt: TGTGCCAGCAGCTTAGTTGAACTCCTCCAAGAGACCCAGTACTTC

v_gene: TRBV11-1
abundance: NA
j_gene: TRBJ2-1
d_gene: NA
CDR3aa: CASSLGANSYNEQFF
CDR3nt: TGTGCCAGCAGCTTAGGAGCTAACTCCTACAATGAGCAGTTCTTC

v_gene: TRBV7-6
abundance: NA
j_gene: TRBJ1-1
d_gene: NA
CDR3aa: CASSLSQGSTEAFF
CDR3nt: TGTGCCAGCAGCTTAAGTCAGGGGAGCACTGAAGCTTTCTTT

v_gene: TRBV5-6
abundance: once
j_gene: TRBJ2-7
d_gene: TRBD1
CDR3aa: CASSFGTGGMVGDEQYF
CDR3nt: TGTGCCAGCAGCTTCGGGACAGGGGGAATGGTCGGCGACGAGCAGTACTTC

v_gene: TRBV9
abundance: NA
j_gene: TRBJ1-4
d_gene: NA
CDR3aa: CASSVGGSVNEKLFF
CDR3nt: TGTGCCAGCAGCGTTGGCGGCAGCGTAAATGAAAAACTGTTTTTT

v_gene: TRBV9
abundance: NA
j_gene: TRBJ2-3
d_gene: TRBD2
CDR3aa: CASSATSGRTDTQYF
CDR3nt: TGTGCCAGCAGCGCGACTAGCGGTAGAACAGATACGCAGTATTTT

v_gene: TRBV25-1
abundance: NA
j_gene: TRBJ2-5
d_gene: NA
CDR3aa: CAYRDLQETQYF
CDR3nt: TGTGCCTACAGGGACTTACAAGAGACCCAGTACTTC

v_gene: TRBV30
abundance: NA
j_gene: TRBJ2-5
d_gene: TRBD1
CDR3aa: CAWRPGTDYRTQYF
CDR3nt: TGTGCCTGGAGGCCCGGGACAGATTATCGGACCCAGTACTTC

v_gene: TRBV5-1
abundance: NA
j_gene: TRBJ2-3
d_gene: NA
CDR3aa: CASSLGTGQYF
CDR3nt: TGCGCCAGCAGCTTGGGGACGGGGCAGTATTTT

v_gene: TRBV25-1
abundance: NA
j_gene: TRBJ1-4
d_gene: NA
CDR3aa: CASSEPDSRKLFF
CDR3nt: TGTGCCAGCAGTGAACCTGACAGCCGAAAACTGTTTTTT

v_gene: TRBV3-1
abundance: NA
j_gene: TRBJ2-1
d_gene: TRBD2
CDR3aa: CASSQEYRGGSYNEQFF
CDR3nt: TGTGCCAGCAGCCAAGAGTATCGGGGGGGGTCCTACAATGAGCAGTTCTTC

v_gene: TRBV9
abundance: once
j_gene: TRBJ2-3
d_gene: TRBD2
CDR3aa: CASSALSGGATDTQYF
CDR3nt: TGTGCCAGCAGCGCCCTTAGCGGGGGGGCAACAGATACGCAGTATTTT

v_gene: TRBV7-8
abundance: NA
j_gene: TRBJ2-5
d_gene: TRBD2
CDR3aa: CASLRSYRRGVQETQYF
CDR3nt: TGTGCCAGCCTTAGATCTTATCGGCGGGGGGTCCAAGAGACCCAGTACTTC

v_gene: TRBV12-3/TRBV12-4
abundance: NA
j_gene: TRBJ2-2
d_gene: TRBD1
CDR3aa: CASRGLQGRNTGELFF
CDR3nt: TGTGCCAGCAGAGGTCTACAGGGGCGGAACACCGGGGAGCTGTTTTTT

v_gene: TRBV3-1
abundance: NA
j_gene: TRBJ2-4
d_gene: TRBD2
CDR3aa: CASSPPSGDKYF
CDR3nt: TGTGCCAGCAGCCCCCCTAGCGGGGATAAGTACTTC

v_gene: TRBV14
abundance: NA
j_gene: TRBJ1-6
d_gene: TRBD1
CDR3aa: CASSQVGQGNSPLHF
CDR3nt: TGTGCCAGCAGCCAGGTGGGACAGGGGAATTCACCCCTCCACTTT

v_gene: TRBV25-1
abundance: NA
j_gene: TRBJ2-1
d_gene: NA
CDR3aa: CASSEIGGADEQFF
CDR3nt: TGTGCCAGCAGTGAAATAGGGGGGGCCGATGAGCAGTTCTTC

v_gene: TRBV29-1
abundance: NA
j_gene: TRBJ2-2
d_gene: NA
CDR3aa: CSVLLAETGELFF
CDR3nt: TGCAGCGTTCTACTAGCAGAAACCGGGGAGCTGTTTTTT

v_gene: TRBV9
abundance: NA
j_gene: TRBJ2-1
d_gene: TRBD2
CDR3aa: CASSVSGGNINEQFF
CDR3nt: TGTGCCAGCAGCGTTAGCGGGGGAAACATCAATGAGCAGTTCTTC

v_gene: TRBV13
abundance: NA
j_gene: TRBJ2-5
d_gene: NA
CDR3aa: CASSSTLSDRETQYF
CDR3nt: TGTGCCAGCAGCTCCACCCTATCCGACCGGGAGACCCAGTACTTC

v_gene: TRBV27
abundance: NA
j_gene: TRBJ1-2
d_gene: TRBD1
CDR3aa: CASRETGWGGYTF
CDR3nt: TGTGCCAGCAGAGAGACAGGGTGGGGGGGCTACACCTTC

v_gene: TRBV6-4
abundance: NA
j_gene: TRBJ1-1
d_gene: NA
CDR3aa: CASSEAVNTEAFF
CDR3nt: TGTGCCAGCAGCGAGGCTGTGAACACTGAAGCTTTCTTT

v_gene: TRBV5-1
abundance: NA
j_gene: TRBJ2-4
d_gene: NA
CDR3aa: CASSPRPGSTKNIQYF
CDR3nt: TGCGCCAGCAGCCCCCGGCCAGGATCGACCAAAAACATTCAGTACTTC

v_gene: TRBV7-2
abundance: NA
j_gene: TRBJ2-1
d_gene: TRBD2
CDR3aa: CASPGGLAGYNEQFF
CDR3nt: TGTGCCAGCCCTGGGGGGCTAGCGGGGTACAATGAGCAGTTCTTC

v_gene: TRBV24-1
abundance: NA
j_gene: TRBJ2-3
d_gene: TRBD2
CDR3aa: CATSDLGTSGGARRTDTQYF
CDR3nt: TGTGCCACCAGTGATTTGGGGACTAGCGGGGGGGCACGGAGAACAGATACGCAGTATTTT

v_gene: TRBV12-3/TRBV12-4
abundance: NA
j_gene: TRBJ2-3
d_gene: TRBD2
CDR3aa: CASGGGRDTQYF
CDR3nt: TGTGCCAGCGGCGGGGGGAGAGATACGCAGTATTTT

v_gene: TRBV27
abundance: NA
j_gene: TRBJ2-3
d_gene: NA
CDR3aa: CASSLGVGTQYF
CDR3nt: TGTGCCAGCAGTTTGGGTGTTGGCACGCAGTATTTT

v_gene: TRBV20-1
abundance: NA
j_gene: TRBJ2-3
d_gene: NA
CDR3aa: CSARGLPLQITDTQYF
CDR3nt: TGCAGTGCTCGAGGACTCCCCCTCCAGATCACAGATACGCAGTATTTT

v_gene: TRBV9
abundance: once
j_gene: TRBJ2-1
d_gene: TRBD1
CDR3aa: CASSVGDRNEQFF
CDR3nt: TGTGCCAGCAGCGTAGGGGACAGAAATGAGCAGTTCTTC

v_gene: TRBV2
abundance: NA
j_gene: TRBJ1-5
d_gene: NA
CDR3aa: CASRLYNNQPQHF
CDR3nt: TGTGCCAGCAGGCTGTACAATAATCAGCCCCAGCATTTT

v_gene: TRBV9
abundance: NA
j_gene: TRBJ2-1
d_gene: NA
CDR3aa: CASSVSRKGDRHEQFF
CDR3nt: TGTGCCAGCAGCGTTTCTCGTAAGGGGGATCGGCATGAGCAGTTCTTC

v_gene: TRBV5-4
abundance: NA
j_gene: TRBJ1-3
d_gene: NA
CDR3aa: CASTFRGSGNTIYF
CDR3nt: TGTGCCAGCACCTTTCGGGGGTCAGGAAACACCATATATTTT

v_gene: TRBV24-1
abundance: NA
j_gene: TRBJ1-6
d_gene: NA
CDR3aa: CATSRGGDSPLHF
CDR3nt: TGTGCCACCAGCAGGGGAGGTGATTCACCCCTCCACTTT

v_gene: TRBV7-8
abundance: NA
j_gene: TRBJ2-2
d_gene: NA
CDR3aa: CASSLGQGIGELFF
CDR3nt: TGTGCCAGCAGCTTAGGGCAGGGGATCGGGGAGCTGTTTTTT

v_gene: TRBV29-1
abundance: NA
j_gene: TRBJ2-1
d_gene: TRBD1
CDR3aa: CSASPPPTGGSGEQFF
CDR3nt: TGCAGCGCCTCACCTCCCCCGACAGGGGGCTCGGGTGAGCAGTTCTTC

v_gene: TRBV20-1
abundance: once
j_gene: TRBJ1-2
d_gene: NA
CDR3aa: CSAREDSLLANYGYTF
CDR3nt: TGCAGTGCTAGAGAGGACAGTCTCTTAGCTAACTATGGCTACACCTTC

v_gene: TRBV19
abundance: NA
j_gene: TRBJ2-5
d_gene: NA
CDR3aa: CASSIGGVLGQETQYF
CDR3nt: TGTGCCAGTAGTATAGGGGGGGTATTGGGGCAAGAGACCCAGTACTTC

v_gene: TRBV29-1
abundance: NA
j_gene: TRBJ2-7
d_gene: TRBD1
CDR3aa: CSVGGTGVRQEQYF
CDR3nt: TGCAGCGTTGGAGGGACAGGGGTCCGTCAGGAGCAGTACTTC

v_gene: TRBV6-6
abundance: NA
j_gene: TRBJ1-1
d_gene: NA
CDR3aa: CASSYAEGDTEAFF
CDR3nt: TGTGCCAGCAGTTACGCAGAGGGGGACACTGAAGCTTTCTTT

v_gene: TRBV18
abundance: NA
j_gene: TRBJ2-6
d_gene: NA
CDR3aa: CASSPIPGAGPSGANVLTF
CDR3nt: TGTGCCAGCTCACCAATTCCCGGGGCAGGCCCCTCTGGGGCCAACGTCCTGACTTTC

v_gene: TRBV29-1
abundance: NA
j_gene: TRBJ2-5
d_gene: NA
CDR3aa: CSAPAAPGTQYF
CDR3nt: TGCAGCGCCCCGGCTGCCCCTGGGACCCAGTACTTC

v_gene: TRBV2
abundance: once
j_gene: TRBJ1-1
d_gene: NA
CDR3aa: CASSEGGRGNTEAFF
CDR3nt: TGTGCCAGCAGTGAAGGAGGCAGGGGGAACACTGAAGCTTTCTTT

v_gene: TRBV5-6
abundance: NA
j_gene: TRBJ2-2
d_gene: NA
CDR3aa: CASSSVGSTLDIQTNTGELFF
CDR3nt: TGTGCCAGCAGCTCCGTGGGGTCCACCTTGGATATCCAAACTAACACCGGGGAGCTGTTTTTT

v_gene: TRBV7-9
abundance: NA
j_gene: TRBJ2-7
d_gene: TRBD2
CDR3aa: CASSPLGGPNSYEQYF
CDR3nt: TGTGCCAGCAGCCCGCTGGGAGGGCCAAACTCCTACGAGCAGTACTTC

v_gene: TRBV7-9
abundance: NA
j_gene: TRBJ2-4
d_gene: TRBD1
CDR3aa: CASTPGTGRNIQYF
CDR3nt: TGTGCCAGCACCCCCGGGACAGGGAGGAACATTCAGTACTTC

v_gene: TRBV3-1
abundance: NA
j_gene: TRBJ2-1
d_gene: TRBD2
CDR3aa: CASSQDFGLAEYNEQFF
CDR3nt: TGTGCCAGCAGCCAAGATTTTGGACTAGCGGAGTACAATGAGCAGTTCTTC

v_gene: TRBV5-6
abundance: NA
j_gene: TRBJ2-2
d_gene: NA
CDR3aa: CASSLGETNTGELFF
CDR3nt: TGTGCCAGCAGCTTGGGAGAGACGAACACCGGGGAGCTGTTTTTT

v_gene: TRBV20-1
abundance: NA
j_gene: TRBJ2-3
d_gene: TRBD2
CDR3aa: CSARPGGIRADTQYF
CDR3nt: TGCAGTGCCCGTCCCGGGGGGATCCGGGCAGATACGCAGTATTTT

v_gene: TRBV15
abundance: NA
j_gene: TRBJ2-7
d_gene: TRBD2
CDR3aa: CATSREPGTRNEQYF
CDR3nt: TGTGCCACCAGCAGGGAGCCCGGGACTAGGAACGAGCAGTACTTC

v_gene: TRBV4-3
abundance: NA
j_gene: TRBJ1-5
d_gene: TRBD1
CDR3aa: CASSPGGNIAEEPQHF
CDR3nt: TGCGCCAGCAGCCCAGGGGGCAATATTGCTGAGGAGCCCCAGCATTTT

v_gene: TRBV5-1
abundance: NA
j_gene: TRBJ2-6
d_gene: NA
CDR3aa: CASSSWISGANVLTF
CDR3nt: TGCGCCAGCAGCTCGTGGATCTCTGGGGCCAACGTCCTGACTTTC

v_gene: TRBV29-1
abundance: NA
j_gene: TRBJ2-1
d_gene: TRBD1
CDR3aa: CSAGQGIENEQFF
CDR3nt: TGCAGCGCGGGACAGGGGATAGAAAATGAGCAGTTCTTC

v_gene: TRBV6-5
abundance: NA
j_gene: TRBJ2-2
d_gene: NA
CDR3aa: CASGIGGELFF
CDR3nt: TGTGCCAGCGGGATTGGCGGGGAGCTGTTTTTT

v_gene: TRBV29-1
abundance: NA
j_gene: TRBJ2-3
d_gene: NA
CDR3aa: CSVWGLAGLSTDTQYF
CDR3nt: TGCAGCGTCTGGGGGTTGGCGGGGCTTAGCACAGATACGCAGTATTTT

v_gene: TRBV19
abundance: NA
j_gene: TRBJ2-7
d_gene: NA
CDR3aa: CASSIREDSSYEQYF
CDR3nt: TGTGCCAGTAGTATCAGGGAGGATTCCTCCTACGAGCAGTACTTC

v_gene: TRBV7-9
abundance: NA
j_gene: TRBJ1-1
d_gene: TRBD1
CDR3aa: CASVPVPQGDTEAFF
CDR3nt: TGTGCCAGCGTCCCCGTGCCCCAGGGGGACACTGAAGCTTTCTTT

v_gene: TRBV29-1
abundance: NA
j_gene: TRBJ2-3
d_gene: NA
CDR3aa: CSAPGGNTQYF
CDR3nt: TGCAGCGCCCCGGGTGGGAATACGCAGTATTTT

v_gene: TRBV29-1
abundance: NA
j_gene: TRBJ1-5
d_gene: TRBD1
CDR3aa: CSVRGQGTDSNQPQHF
CDR3nt: TGCAGCGTGAGGGGACAGGGTACCGATAGCAATCAGCCCCAGCATTTT

v_gene: TRBV2
abundance: NA
j_gene: TRBJ2-7
d_gene: NA
CDR3aa: CASRGAEQYF
CDR3nt: TGTGCCAGCAGAGGGGCCGAGCAGTACTTC

v_gene: TRBV13
abundance: NA
j_gene: TRBJ2-1
d_gene: NA
CDR3aa: CASSSDVDEQFF
CDR3nt: TGTGCCAGCAGCTCAGACGTCGATGAGCAGTTCTTC